The text below deals with one TCR beta chain. The record originates from a study of blood T cell repertoires in COVID-19. On the study more broadly: The samples span acute and convalescent COVID-19 from the United States, Italy and Spain. T cells, B-cell-depleted T cells, or PBMCs supplied cDNA or gDNA.

Original analysis: Reference gene primer amplification yielded estimated nucleated cell counts. Profiled with immunoSEQ multiplex PCR; TCRdb holds only in-frame clones, not every one. That table is the source of V, J and clone size, and D and trimming were worked out from the DNA. The sample contains around 24,000 clones, 77% of which appear only once. CDR3 length: 16 residues. CDR1 is LGHDT, CDR2 YNNKEL, per germline (reference sequence). After removal of 1 base from V and 8 bases from J, the junction contained 5 bases not matched to a gene. The chain recombines TRBV3-1 (or the pseudogene TRBV3-2) with TRBJ2-1, with TRBD2 matching over 13 bases. This sequence was found in a man older than 75 with active or convalescent COVID-19. The sample taken for sequencing was peripheral blood. CDR3 protein: CASSQGWTSGGHEQFF. CDR3 bases: TGTGCCAGCAGCCAAGGCTGGACTAGCGGGGGACATGAGCAGTTCTTC.